Below are 3 T cell receptor beta chains sequenced from a single sample in a study of regulatory T cells in long-lasting Graves disease. Time point reported: persistent/refractory GD, antithyroid drugs over 5 years with positive TRAb. Construction of the TCR library relied on RNA isolated from PBMCs. Investigators prepared the TCR beta libraries by applying iRepertoire HTBI primers and Arm-PCR of CDR3 regions. Using its own MiXCR run on the multiplex PCR reads, TCRdb lists one record per CDR3 protein. The sample holds fewer than 550,000 distinct CDR3 sequences, 20% to 25% seen once. Sample: peripheral blood mononuclear cells (PBMCs), taken when the disease was refractory, from a patient treated with antithyroid drugs. These TCRs come from a female donor with Graves disease.

The chain links TRBV3-1 to TRBJ2-4, with D tentatively TRBD2 (6 bases). The CDR3 is made up of 16 amino acids. With 1 base removed from V and 5 bases from J, the gap between germline ends came to 15 bases. Germline CDR1 and CDR2: LGHDT and YNNKEL (reference sequence). Written as DNA, the CDR3 is TGTGCCAGCAGCCAAGTCGGGCGGGGAGGCCAAAACATTCAGTACTTC. It codes for CASSQVGRGGQNIQYF.

This clonotype was counted ten times or more. The gene calls are TRBV29-1 and TRBJ2-7, with D maybe TRBD1 (5 bases). The CDR3 runs to 15 residues. Looked up from germline, CDR1 is SQVTM and CDR2 is ANQGSEA. V was cut by 0 bases and J by 5 bases, with 17 bases left in between. In DNA form, the CDR3 reads TGCAGCGTTGAAGATGCGCGCATTGGGGCCCACGAGCAGTACTTC. It yields the protein CSVEDARIGAHEQYF.

This clonotype has just a few counts. The chain couples TRBV4-1 to TRBJ1-1; perhaps TRBD1 as D (6 bases). V lost 5 bases and J lost 4, with 14 bases in between. The CDR3 spans 14 residues. CDR1 is MGHRA and CDR2 is YSYEKL in the germline V gene. The CDR3 sequence is CASSYRDGGTEAFF. The CDR3 nucleotides are TGCGCCAGCAGCTACAGGGATGGGGGCACTGAAGCTTTCTTT.